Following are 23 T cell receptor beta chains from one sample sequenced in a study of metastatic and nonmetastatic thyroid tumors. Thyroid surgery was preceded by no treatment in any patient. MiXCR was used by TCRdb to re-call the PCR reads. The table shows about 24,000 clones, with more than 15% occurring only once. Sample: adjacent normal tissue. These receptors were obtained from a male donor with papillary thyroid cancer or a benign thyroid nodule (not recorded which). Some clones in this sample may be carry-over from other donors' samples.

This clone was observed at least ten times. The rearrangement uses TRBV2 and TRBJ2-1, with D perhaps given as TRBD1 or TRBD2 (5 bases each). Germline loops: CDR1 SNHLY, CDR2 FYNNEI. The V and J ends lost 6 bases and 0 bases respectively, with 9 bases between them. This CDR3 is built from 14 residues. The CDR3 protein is CASRGDDSYNEQFF. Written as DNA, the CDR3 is TGTGCCAGCAGAGGGGACGACTCCTACAATGAGCAGTTCTTC.

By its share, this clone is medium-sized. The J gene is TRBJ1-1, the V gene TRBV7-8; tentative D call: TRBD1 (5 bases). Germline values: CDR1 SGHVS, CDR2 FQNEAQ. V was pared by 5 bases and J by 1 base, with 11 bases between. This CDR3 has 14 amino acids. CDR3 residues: CASSIGAGNTEAFF. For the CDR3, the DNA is TGTGCCAGCAGCATAGGGGCGGGGAACACTGAAGCTTTCTTT.

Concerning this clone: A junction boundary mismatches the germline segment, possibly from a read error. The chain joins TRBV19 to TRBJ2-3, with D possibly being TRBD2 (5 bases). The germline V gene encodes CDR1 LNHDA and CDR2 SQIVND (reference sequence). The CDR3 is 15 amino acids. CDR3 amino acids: CASIRDSVGTDTHYF. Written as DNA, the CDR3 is TGTGCCAGTATCCGTGATAGCGTTGGCACAGATACGCATTATTTT.

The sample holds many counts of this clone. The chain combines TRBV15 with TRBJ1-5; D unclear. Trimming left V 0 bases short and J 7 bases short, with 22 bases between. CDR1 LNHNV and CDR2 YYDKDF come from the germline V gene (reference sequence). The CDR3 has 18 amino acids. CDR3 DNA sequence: TGTGCCACCAGCAGAGATCCGGGGATGGGCCCAATGAGACAGCCCCAGCATTTT. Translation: CATSRDPGMGPMRQPQHF.

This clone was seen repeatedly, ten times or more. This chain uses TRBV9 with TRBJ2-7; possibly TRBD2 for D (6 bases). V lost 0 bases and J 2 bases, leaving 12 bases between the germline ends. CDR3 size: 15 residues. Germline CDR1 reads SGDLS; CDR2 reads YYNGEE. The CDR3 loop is CASSVAPGVPYEQYF. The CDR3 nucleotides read TGTGCCAGCAGCGTAGCCCCGGGGGTCCCCTACGAGCAGTACTTC. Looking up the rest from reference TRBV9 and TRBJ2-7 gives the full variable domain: DSGVTQTPKHLITATGQRVTLRCSPRSGDLSVYWYQQSLDQGLQFLIQYYNGEERAKGNILERFSAQQFPDLHSELNLSSLELGDSALYFCASSVAPGVPYEQYFGPGTRLTVT.

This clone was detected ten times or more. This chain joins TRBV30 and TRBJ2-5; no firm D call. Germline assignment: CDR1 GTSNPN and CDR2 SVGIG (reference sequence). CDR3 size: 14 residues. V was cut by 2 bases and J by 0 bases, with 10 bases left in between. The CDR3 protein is CAWSSWLNQETQYF. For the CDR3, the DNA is TGTGCCTGGAGTTCCTGGCTGAACCAAGAGACCCAGTACTTC.

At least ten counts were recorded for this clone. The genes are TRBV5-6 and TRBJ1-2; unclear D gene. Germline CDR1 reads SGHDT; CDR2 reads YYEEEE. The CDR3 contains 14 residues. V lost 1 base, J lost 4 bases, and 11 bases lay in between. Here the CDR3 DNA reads TGTGCCAGCAGCTTGTTACTGAGACTCTATGGCTACACCTTC. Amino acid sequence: CASSLLLRLYGYTF.

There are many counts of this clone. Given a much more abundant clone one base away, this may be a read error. The CDR3 sequence is CASSMSSYEQCF. Written as DNA, the CDR3 is TGTGCCAGCAGTATGAGCTCCTACGAGCAGTGCTTC. The chain has TRBV12-3 or TRBV12-4 and TRBJ2-7; the D is unclear. CDR3 size: 12 residues.

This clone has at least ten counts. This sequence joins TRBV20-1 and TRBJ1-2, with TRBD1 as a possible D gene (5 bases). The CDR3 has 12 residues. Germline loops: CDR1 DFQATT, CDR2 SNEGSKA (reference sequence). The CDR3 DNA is TGCACCCCCGGGGGGGATAACTATGGCTACACCTTC. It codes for CTPGGDNYGYTF.

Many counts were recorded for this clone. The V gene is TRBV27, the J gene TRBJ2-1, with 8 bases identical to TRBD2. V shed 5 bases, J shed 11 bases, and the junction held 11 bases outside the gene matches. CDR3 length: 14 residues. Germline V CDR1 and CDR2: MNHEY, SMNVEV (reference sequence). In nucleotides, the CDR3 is TGTGCCAGCAGTCCCTCTCAGAGCGGGGGCCAGCAGTTCTTC. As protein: CASSPSQSGGQQFF.

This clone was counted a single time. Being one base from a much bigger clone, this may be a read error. CDR3 residues: CASSLASGGTDTQYF. CDR3 DNA: TGTGCCAGCAGCTTAGCGAGCGGGGGCACAGATACGCAGTATTTT. This chain joins TRBV11-1 and TRBJ2-3; TRBD2 agrees at 7 bases. The CDR3 is 15 amino acids. Trimming at V came to 0 bases and at J to 1 base, leaving 1 base not matched to a gene. Germline CDR1 is SGHAT and CDR2 is FQDESV (reference sequence).

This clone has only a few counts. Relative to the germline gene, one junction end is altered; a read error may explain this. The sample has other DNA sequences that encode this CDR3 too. CDR3 nucleotide sequence: TGCGCCAGCAGCCAAGATAGGGGACAGGGGATGAACACTGAAGCTTTCTTT. It translates to CASSQDRGQGMNTEAFF. V gene TRBV3-1 combines with J gene TRBJ1-1, with 10 bases aligning to TRBD1. This CDR3 is built from 17 residues. The germline V gene has CDR1 LGHDT and CDR2 YNNKEL (reference sequence). The whole variable domain, filled in from reference TRBV3-1 and TRBJ1-1, reads DTAVSQTPKYLVTQMGNDKSIKCEQNLGHDTMYWYKQDSKKFLKIMFSYNNKELIINETVPNRFSPKSPDKAHLNLHINSLELGDSAVYFCASSQDRGQGMNTEAFFGQGTRLTVV.

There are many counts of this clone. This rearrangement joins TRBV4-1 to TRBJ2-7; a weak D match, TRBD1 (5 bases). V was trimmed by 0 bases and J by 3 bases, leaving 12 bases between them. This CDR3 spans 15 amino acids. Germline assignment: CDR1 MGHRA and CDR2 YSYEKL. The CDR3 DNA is TGCGCCAGCAGCCAAGAGGGCAGGGCACACTACGAGCAGTACTTC. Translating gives CASSQEGRAHYEQYF.

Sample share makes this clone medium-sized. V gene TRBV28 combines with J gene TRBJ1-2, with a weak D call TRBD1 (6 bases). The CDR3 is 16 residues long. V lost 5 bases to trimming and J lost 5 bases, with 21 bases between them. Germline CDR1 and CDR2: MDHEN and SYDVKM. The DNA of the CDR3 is TGTGCCAGCAGTAGCGGGACTCCGACAGGAAAGTATGGCTACACCTTC. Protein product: CASSSGTPTGKYGYTF.

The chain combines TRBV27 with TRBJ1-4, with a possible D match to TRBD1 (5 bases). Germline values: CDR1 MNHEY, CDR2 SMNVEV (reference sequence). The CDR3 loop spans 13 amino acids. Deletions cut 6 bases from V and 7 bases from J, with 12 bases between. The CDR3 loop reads CASSPYGGEKLFF. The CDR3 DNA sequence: TGTGCCAGCAGCCCCTATGGGGGTGAAAAACTGTTTTTT.

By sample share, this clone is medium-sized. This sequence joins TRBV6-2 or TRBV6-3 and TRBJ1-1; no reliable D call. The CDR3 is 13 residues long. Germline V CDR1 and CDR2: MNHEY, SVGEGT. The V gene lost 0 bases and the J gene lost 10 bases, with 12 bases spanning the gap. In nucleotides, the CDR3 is TGTGCCAGCAGTTACTCGCCGACGAAGGGAGCTTTCTTT. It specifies CASSYSPTKGAFF.

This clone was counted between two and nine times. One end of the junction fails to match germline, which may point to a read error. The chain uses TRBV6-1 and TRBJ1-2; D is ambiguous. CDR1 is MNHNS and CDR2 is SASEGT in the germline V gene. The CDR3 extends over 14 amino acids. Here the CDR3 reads CASIEGLLYYGYTF. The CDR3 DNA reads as TGTGCCAGCATTGAAGGTCTCTTATACTATGGCTACACCTTC.

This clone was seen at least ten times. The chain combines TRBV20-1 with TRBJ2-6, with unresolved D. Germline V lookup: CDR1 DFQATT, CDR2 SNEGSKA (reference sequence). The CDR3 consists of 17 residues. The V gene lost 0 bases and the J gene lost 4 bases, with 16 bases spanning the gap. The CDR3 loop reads CSARDSDWIPGANVLTF. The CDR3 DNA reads TGCAGTGCTAGAGATTCCGATTGGATACCCGGGGCCAACGTCCTGACTTTC.

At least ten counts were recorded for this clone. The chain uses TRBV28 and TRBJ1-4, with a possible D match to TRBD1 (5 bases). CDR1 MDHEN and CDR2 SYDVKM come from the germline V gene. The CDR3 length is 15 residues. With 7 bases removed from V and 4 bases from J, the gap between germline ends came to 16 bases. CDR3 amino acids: CASTLIQGNNEKLFF. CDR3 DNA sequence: TGTGCCAGCACCCTGATCCAGGGAAATAATGAAAAACTGTTTTTT.

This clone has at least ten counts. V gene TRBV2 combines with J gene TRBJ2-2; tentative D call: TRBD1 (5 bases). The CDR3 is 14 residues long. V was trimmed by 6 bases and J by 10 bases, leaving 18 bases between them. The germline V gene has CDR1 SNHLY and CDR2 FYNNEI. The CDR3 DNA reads TGTGCCAGCAGGGACAACCGCCAGTATCCGGAGCTGTTTTTT. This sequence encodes CASRDNRQYPELFF.

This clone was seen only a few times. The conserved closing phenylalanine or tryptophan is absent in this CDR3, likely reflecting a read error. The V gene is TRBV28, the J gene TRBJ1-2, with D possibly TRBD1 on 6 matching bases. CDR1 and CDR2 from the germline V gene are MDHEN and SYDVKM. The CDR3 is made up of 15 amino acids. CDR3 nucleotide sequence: TGTGCCAGCACCTCAAGACAGGAAGCTAACTATGGTTACACCTCC. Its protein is CASTSRQEANYGYTS.

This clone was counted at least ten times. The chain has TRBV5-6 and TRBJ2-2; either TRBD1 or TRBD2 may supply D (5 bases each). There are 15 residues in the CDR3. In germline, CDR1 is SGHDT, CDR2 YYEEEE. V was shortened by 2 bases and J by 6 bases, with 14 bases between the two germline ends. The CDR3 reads CASSFVTGLSGELFF. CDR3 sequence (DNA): TGTGCCAGCAGCTTTGTCACAGGACTCTCCGGGGAGCTGTTTTTT.

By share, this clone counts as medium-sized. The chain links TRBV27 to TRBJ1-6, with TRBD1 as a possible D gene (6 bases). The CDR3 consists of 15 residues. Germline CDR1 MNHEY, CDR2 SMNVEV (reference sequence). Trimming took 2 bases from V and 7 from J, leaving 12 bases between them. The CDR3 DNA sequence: TGTGCCAGCAGTTTACGGACTCAGGGGAATTCACCCCTCCACTTT. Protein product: CASSLRTQGNSPLHF.